A single sample gave rise to the 27 T cell receptor beta chains below, sequenced in a study of shared clonotypes between healthy human individuals. Produced via immunoSEQ multiplex PCR; TCRdb's table is partial and in-frame only. Among around 500,000 clones, roughly 83% were seen once, and the ten largest hold around 13%. Sequencing was performed on PBMCs. The receptors shown here come from a woman in her thirties or forties in good health. Some clones in this sample may be carry-over from other donors' samples.

V usage is TRBV6-1 and J usage is TRBJ2-7; the D gene is possibly TRBD2 (6 bases). V shed 2 bases and J shed 2 bases, with 10 bases lying between them. Germline CDR1 and CDR2: MNHNS and SASEGT. The CDR3 runs to 14 residues. The CDR3: CASSEQRAPYEQYF. The CDR3 nucleotides are TGTGCCAGCAGTGAACAGCGGGCCCCCTACGAGCAGTACTTC.

Written as DNA, the CDR3 is TGTGCCAGCAGTTTAAGGAACAGGGGAGAGACCCAGTACTTC. It codes for CASSLRNRGETQYF. This rearrangement joins TRBV28 to TRBJ2-5; 7 bases are shared with TRBD1. The CDR3 loop spans 14 amino acids. Germline V lookup: CDR1 MDHEN, CDR2 SYDVKM. The trim removed 2 bases at V and 4 bases at J, leaving 4 bases unmatched.

The chain has TRBV4-1 and TRBJ1-6; the D gene is possibly TRBD1 (6 bases). Trimming removed 4 bases from V and 10 bases from J, with 20 bases in between. Germline CDR1 is MGHRA and CDR2 is YSYEKL. The CDR3 sequence is 16 residues long. CDR3 bases: TGCGCCAGCAGCCCTCGCCGGGAGGGGGTTCGGTCACCCCTCCACTTT. Translating it yields CASSPRREGVRSPLHF.

This chain connects TRBV11-2 to TRBJ2-5; 7 bases are shared with TRBD2. Germline CDR1 and CDR2: SGHAT and FQNNGV. The CDR3 consists of 13 residues. V lost 5 bases and J lost 4; bases outside the gene matches: 4. The CDR3 is CASSGTIGETQYF. The CDR3, as DNA: TGTGCCAGCAGCGGGACTATTGGAGAGACCCAGTACTTC.

The genes are TRBV10-2 and TRBJ2-1; 9 bases line up with TRBD2. There are 15 residues in the CDR3. Germline CDR1 WSHSY, CDR2 SAAADI. The ends lost 6 bases at V and 3 bases at J; junction bases unmatched: 6. CDR3 sequence (DNA): TGCGCCAGCAGCCCCGGGACTAGCCGCTACAATGAGCAGTTCTTC. Protein: CASSPGTSRYNEQFF.

This clone was seen just once. This chain connects TRBV19 to TRBJ2-4; D gene ambiguous. This CDR3 spans 15 amino acids. The V and J ends lost 3 bases and 0 bases respectively, with 9 bases between them. CDR1 is LNHDA and CDR2 is SQIVND in the germline V gene (reference sequence). The CDR3 sequence: CASSMVGLAKNIQYF. CDR3 nucleotide sequence: TGTGCCAGTAGTATGGTAGGGCTAGCCAAAAACATTCAGTACTTC. Supplemented by reference TRBV19 and TRBJ2-4, the full variable domain reads DGGITQSPKYLFRKEGQNVTLSCEQNLNHDAMYWYRQDPGQGLRLIYYSQIVNDFQKGDIAEGYSVSREKKESFPLTVTSAQKNPTAFYLCASSMVGLAKNIQYFGAGTRLSVL.

This rearrangement joins TRBV9 to TRBJ1-2; D might be TRBD1 (5 bases). The CDR3 is 16 residues long. Germline V gene data show CDR1 as SGDLS and CDR2 as YYNGEE. The V gene lost 0 bases and the J gene lost 8 bases, with 20 bases spanning the gap. The CDR3, as DNA: TGTGCCAGCAGCGTAGCCCCGCAGGGAGAACTAGGAGGCTACACCTTC. Residues: CASSVAPQGELGGYTF.

About this clone: Sequence at one end of the junction differs from germline and may be a read error. The chain has TRBV30 and TRBJ1-1; no clear D gene. Germline V lookup: CDR1 GTSNPN, CDR2 SVGIG (reference sequence). The CDR3 sequence is 13 residues long. The CDR3 DNA reads TGTGCCTGGAGTGTTAATGTGAACGCTGAAGCTTTCTTT. It encodes CAWSVNVNAEAFF.

This rearrangement joins TRBV7-2 to TRBJ2-7; 7 nucleotides match TRBD2. V gave up 6 bases and J gave up 4 bases; unmatched junction bases: 12. CDR3 size: 15 residues. Germline assignment: CDR1 SGHTA and CDR2 FQGNSA. This CDR3 reads CASSYGTNTPYEQYF. In DNA, the CDR3 is TGTGCCAGCAGTTATGGGACTAACACACCTTACGAGCAGTACTTC.

The gene calls are TRBV21-1 and TRBJ2-7. TRBV21-1 is a documented pseudogene. The CDR3 totals 19 residues. CDR3 nucleotides: TGTGCCAGCAGCAACGGTGGCCGGGCGTACCCTAAAATCTCCTACGAGCAGTACTTC. Protein product: CASSNGGRAYPKISYEQYF.

CDR3 sequence: CASSSDRTDTQYF. The CDR3 nucleotides are TGTGCCAGCAGCTCGGACAGGACAGATACGCAGTATTTT. This chain joins TRBV7-7 and TRBJ2-3, with 7 bases fitting TRBD1. From germline, CDR1 is SSHAT and CDR2 FNYEAQ (reference sequence). V gave up 4 bases and J gave up 3 bases; unmatched junction bases: 1. This CDR3 spans 13 amino acids. The full variable domain, with the rest looked up from reference TRBV7-7 and TRBJ2-3, is GAGVSQSPRYKVTKRGQDVTLRCDPISSHATLYWYQQALGQGPEFLTYFNYEAQPDKSGLPSDRFSAERPEGSISTLTIQRTEQRDSAMYRCASSSDRTDTQYFGPGTRLTVL.

V is TRBV28 and J is TRBJ2-1; perhaps D is TRBD1 or TRBD2 (5 bases each). This CDR3 region has 14 residues. V shed 6 bases and J shed 7 bases, with 16 bases lying between them. CDR1 is MDHEN and CDR2 is SYDVKM in the germline V gene. Written as DNA, the CDR3 is TGTGCCAGCAGCCTGGGGCTAGCTTATAATGAGCAGTTCTTC. It yields the protein CASSLGLAYNEQFF.

Remarks on this clone: The sample has other DNA sequences that encode this CDR3 too. The chain links TRBV28 to TRBJ2-5, with D possibly being TRBD2 (6 bases). V was clipped by 6 bases and J by 5 bases, with 13 bases between them. This CDR3 contains 13 residues. CDR1 and CDR2 (germline): MDHEN, SYDVKM. DNA of the CDR3: TGTGCCAGCAGGTCCGGGGGTTTGGAGACCCAGTACTTC. Translation: CASRSGGLETQYF. Combining the CDR3 with reference TRBV28 and TRBJ2-5 gives the whole variable domain DVKVTQSSRYLVKRTGEKVFLECVQDMDHENMFWYRQDPGLGLRLIYFSYDVKMKEKGDIPEGYSVSREKKERFSLILESASTNQTSMYLCASRSGGLETQYFGPGTRLLVL.

This chain links TRBV5-4 with TRBJ2-1; 7 bases are shared with TRBD2. The germline V gene encodes CDR1 SGHNT and CDR2 YYREEE (reference sequence). Trimming at V came to 4 bases and at J to 7 bases, leaving 8 bases not matched to a gene. The CDR3 spans 14 residues. The CDR3 sequence: CASSPRTRSNEQFF. The DNA of the CDR3 is TGTGCCAGCAGCCCACGGACTAGATCGAATGAGCAGTTCTTC.

The chain recombines TRBV5-8 with TRBJ2-3; TRBD1 matches 8 bases. The CDR3 totals 15 residues. The germline V gene encodes CDR1 SGHTS and CDR2 YDEGEE. Germline trimming cut 0 bases from V and 5 bases from J; bases unmatched to any gene: 5. The chain's CDR3 is CASSLGRGLGDTQYF. The CDR3 DNA is TGTGCCAGCAGCTTGGGCAGGGGGCTTGGAGATACGCAGTATTTT.

The V and J genes are TRBV6-1 and TRBJ1-4; maybe TRBD1 (5 bases). The CDR3 runs 16 residues. Deletions cut 4 bases from V and 3 bases from J, with 15 bases between. Germline CDR1 is MNHNS and CDR2 is SASEGT. The CDR3 DNA follows: TGTGCCAGCAGTGCAGGGTCCGTTGCATCTAATGAAAAACTGTTTTTT. Translating it yields CASSAGSVASNEKLFF.

The chain combines TRBV7-9 with TRBJ1-4, with 9 bases identical to TRBD1. Losses at the gene ends were 4 bases for V and 8 bases for J; bases not matched to a gene: 8. The germline V gene has CDR1 SEHNR and CDR2 FQNEAQ (reference sequence). This CDR3 has 15 amino acids. The CDR3 is CASSSYRGPIEKLFF. Here the CDR3 DNA reads TGTGCCAGCAGCTCCTACAGGGGGCCCATCGAAAAACTGTTTTTT.

The chain recombines TRBV6-6 with TRBJ2-1; TRBD2 matches at 8 bases. Germline trimming cut 6 bases from V and 6 bases from J; bases unmatched to any gene: 13. The CDR3 totals 16 residues. CDR1 and CDR2 (germline): MNHNY, SVGAGI (reference sequence). CDR3 nucleotides: TGTGCCAGCAGGTCGGGGGGGGCGGCCGGGGGCAATGAGCAGTTCTTC. Its protein product is CASRSGGAAGGNEQFF.

This rearrangement joins TRBV27 to TRBJ2-5; 11 bases align to TRBD1. CDR1 is MNHEY, CDR2 SMNVEV, per germline (reference sequence). The CDR3 totals 14 residues. J lost 5 bases, V lost 4 bases, and 3 bases had no gene match. CDR3 amino acids: CASSSWDRGETQYF. The CDR3 DNA follows: TGTGCCAGCAGTTCCTGGGACAGGGGGGAGACCCAGTACTTC.

The chain carries TRBV25-1 and TRBJ2-7; either TRBD1 or TRBD2 may fit D (6 bases each). The CDR3 is 13 residues long. Germline V gives CDR1 MGHDK, CDR2 SYGVNS. Between the trimmed V and J ends, which lost 4 bases and 3 bases, there was a span of 10 bases. CDR3 nucleotide sequence: TGTGCCAGCAGTGGTAGGGGGGTCTACGAGCAGTACTTC. As protein: CASSGRGVYEQYF.

This chain links TRBV9 with TRBJ2-4; D unclear. CDR3 size: 12 residues. Germline V gene lookup returns CDR1 SGDLS and CDR2 YYNGEE. V was pared by 4 bases and J by 7 bases, with 9 bases between. Written as DNA, the CDR3 is TGTGCCAGCAGCCCGTCCGACAACATTCAGTACTTC. Protein: CASSPSDNIQYF.

V usage is TRBV12-5 and J usage is TRBJ2-3; D unclear. CDR3 size: 12 residues. Germline V gives CDR1 LGHNT, CDR2 FRNRAP. Trimming removed 5 bases at V and 2 bases at J, with 5 bases between. CDR3 amino acids: CASGLHTDTQYF. DNA of the CDR3: TGTGCTAGTGGTCTCCACACAGATACGCAGTATTTT.

This clone showed up just a few times. This chain connects TRBV27 to TRBJ1-2; D is possibly TRBD1 (6 bases). This CDR3 has 13 residues. Looked up from germline, CDR1 is MNHEY and CDR2 is SMNVEV (reference sequence). Trimming took off 6 bases at V and 8 bases at J, with 16 bases between the two ends. CDR3 residues: CASRPTGGEGYTF. CDR3 DNA: TGTGCCAGCAGACCGACAGGAGGAGAGGGCTACACCTTC.

On this clone itself: A much larger clone differs from this one at a single base, so this may be a read error. The rearrangement links TRBV6-6 to TRBJ2-7; D is uncertain. Germline V CDR1 and CDR2: MNHNY, SVGAGI (reference sequence). Trimming pared 5 bases from V and 0 bases from J, leaving 2 bases between. The CDR3 loop spans 11 amino acids. CDR3 sequence: CASSTSYEQYF. DNA for the CDR3: TGTGCCAGCAGTACCTCCTACGAGCAGTACTTC.

This sequence joins TRBV27 and TRBJ2-3; 9 nucleotides line up with TRBD1. The J segment lost 1 base and the V segment lost 3 bases, leaving 5 bases of the junction unmatched. The CDR3 is made up of 16 amino acids. CDR1 is MNHEY and CDR2 is SMNVEV in the germline V gene (reference sequence). The CDR3 DNA is TGTGCCAGCAGTTTGTTACAGGGGGCCGGCACAGATACGCAGTATTTT. Translated, it gives CASSLLQGAGTDTQYF.

This clone was found many times. The CDR3 region is CASSLGTGTYNEQFF. The CDR3 DNA is TGTGCCAGCAGCTTGGGGACGGGTACCTACAATGAGCAGTTCTTC. V and J are TRBV5-8 and TRBJ2-1; D gene ambiguous. Trimming left V 0 bases short and J 2 bases short, with 9 bases between. The length of the CDR3 is 15 residues. Germline assignment: CDR1 SGHTS and CDR2 YDEGEE. Using reference TRBV5-8 and TRBJ2-1 for the parts outside the CDR3, the full variable domain is EAGVTQSPTHLIKTRGQQATLRCSPISGHTSVYWYQQALGLGLQFLLWYDEGEERNRGNFPPRFSGRQFPNYSSELNVNALELEDSALYLCASSLGTGTYNEQFFGPGTRLTVL.

The chain joins TRBV6-5 to TRBJ1-1; no definite D call. Trimming shortened V by 8 bases and J by 3 bases, and 13 bases separated the two germline ends. In germline, CDR1 is MNHEY, CDR2 SVGAGI. The CDR3 is made up of 13 amino acids. CDR3 residues: CASVGFYHTEAFF. In nucleotides, the CDR3 is TGTGCCAGCGTAGGGTTTTATCACACTGAAGCTTTCTTT.